These T cell receptor beta chains were read from a single sample in a study of post-analysis software for immune sequencing data. TCRdb redid the calling of the PCR reads with MiXCR, one entry per CDR3 protein. The sample gives hundreds of thousands of distinct CDR3 sequences, 40% to 55% of which show up once; about 12% is in the top ten. Sequencing was done on a sample of blood. The receptors stem from a girl under 18 with multiple sclerosis. The CDR3 runs from the conserved cysteine through the conserved F or W. D genes are given only for firm matches. Size values are once, few and many counts, or a class for expanded clones, and some rows have none.

length: 14
J: TRBJ1-4
D: -
size: -
V: TRBV29-1
CDR3: CSVALIDLGEKLFF
DNA: TGCAGCGTCGCATTAATTGACCTGGGGGAAAAACTGTTTTTT

length: 19
J: TRBJ1-2
D: -
size: -
V: TRBV12-3/TRBV12-4
CDR3: CASHLNRVGARRPIHGYTF
DNA: TGTGCCAGCCACCTGAACAGGGTTGGGGCCCGAAGACCCATTCATGGCTACACCTTC

length: 15
J: TRBJ2-7
D: TRBD1
size: -
V: TRBV29-1
CDR3: CSVSGTGGNFYEQYF
DNA: TGCAGCGTTTCCGGGACAGGGGGCAATTTCTACGAGCAGTACTTC

length: 13
J: TRBJ1-2
D: TRBD1
size: few
V: TRBV7-9
CDR3: CASSLSGGDGYTF
DNA: TGTGCCAGCAGCTTATCAGGGGGCGATGGCTACACCTTC

length: 13
J: TRBJ2-7
D: TRBD1
size: few
V: TRBV20-1
CDR3: CSALRQGVYEQYF
DNA: TGCAGTGCGCTCAGACAGGGGGTATACGAGCAGTACTTC

length: 14
J: TRBJ2-3
D: TRBD2
size: -
V: TRBV9
CDR3: CASSISGTTDTQYF
DNA: TGTGCCAGCAGCATTAGCGGGACCACAGATACGCAGTATTTT

length: 13
J: TRBJ2-1
D: TRBD2
size: -
V: TRBV5-4
CDR3: CASSSTSASEQFF
DNA: TGTGCCAGCAGTTCGACTAGCGCCAGTGAGCAGTTCTTC

length: 15
J: TRBJ2-7
D: -
size: many
V: TRBV6-5
CDR3: CASYPHAGSGWEQYF
DNA: TGTGCCAGCTACCCCCACGCCGGGAGTGGCTGGGAGCAGTACTTC

length: 14
J: TRBJ2-7
D: TRBD2
size: -
V: TRBV20-1
CDR3: CSAHPSGTSYEQYF
DNA: TGCAGTGCCCACCCTAGCGGGACTTCCTACGAGCAGTACTTC

length: 16
J: TRBJ2-1
D: -
size: -
V: TRBV4-1
CDR3: CASSQGGAGGSYEQFF
DNA: TGCGCCAGCAGCCAAGGTGGGGCAGGTGGTAGCTATGAGCAGTTCTTC

length: 16
J: TRBJ2-1
D: TRBD2
size: -
V: TRBV20-1
CDR3: CSAAGPREDGYNEQFF
DNA: TGCAGTGCTGCGGGCCCGCGGGAGGACGGCTACAATGAGCAGTTCTTC

length: 13
J: TRBJ2-7
D: -
size: many
V: TRBV5-1
CDR3: CASSSTVSYEQYF
DNA: TGTGCCAGCAGTTCGACGGTATCCTACGAGCAGTACTTC

length: 13
J: TRBJ2-1
D: -
size: -
V: TRBV7-2
CDR3: CASMGLGVGEQFF
DNA: TGTGCCAGCATGGGGCTCGGGGTAGGGGAGCAGTTCTTC

length: 13
J: TRBJ2-7
D: -
size: few
V: TRBV5-1
CDR3: CASSLRNPYEQYF
DNA: TGCGCCAGCAGCTTAAGGAATCCCTACGAGCAGTACTTC

length: 13
J: TRBJ2-5
D: -
size: few
V: TRBV29-1
CDR3: CSVAQGGGETQYF
DNA: TGCAGCGTTGCACAGGGGGGGGGAGAGACCCAGTACTTC

length: 19
J: TRBJ1-5
D: -
size: -
V: TRBV28
CDR3: CASSPLWQGRDLSNQPQHF
DNA: TGTGCCAGCAGTCCCCTCTGGCAGGGAAGGGACCTTAGCAATCAGCCCCAGCATTTT

length: 13
J: TRBJ2-7
D: -
size: -
V: TRBV5-1
CDR3: CASSPGYYYEQYF
DNA: TGCGCCAGCAGCCCCGGTTATTACTACGAGCAGTACTTC

length: 14
J: TRBJ1-1
D: -
size: -
V: TRBV5-1
CDR3: CASSSAGGYTESFF
DNA: TGCGCCAGCAGCTCTGCTGGGGGCTACACTGAATCTTTCTTT

length: 13
J: TRBJ1-6
D: -
size: once
V: TRBV7-9
CDR3: CAGGWEGSSPLHF
DNA: TGTGCCGGCGGGTGGGAGGGTAGTTCACCCCTCCACTTT

length: 14
J: TRBJ2-3
D: -
size: once
V: TRBV7-2
CDR3: CASSLSRGRDTQYF
DNA: TGTGCCAGCAGCTTATCACGGGGCAGGGATACGCAGTATTTT

length: 15
J: TRBJ2-1
D: -
size: -
V: TRBV12-3/TRBV12-4
CDR3: CASSPGGPSYNEQFF
DNA: TGTGCCAGCAGTCCCGGCGGGCCCTCCTACAATGAGCAGTTCTTC

length: 14
J: TRBJ2-1
D: -
size: few
V: TRBV3-1
CDR3: CASSQDRGTTRLFF
DNA: TGTGCCAGCAGCCAAGATCGAGGGACCACGAGGCTGTTCTTC

length: 15
J: TRBJ2-5
D: TRBD2
size: few
V: TRBV6-5
CDR3: CASSKTSGSMETQYF
DNA: TGTGCCAGCAGTAAAACTAGCGGGAGTATGGAGACCCAGTACTTC

length: 16
J: TRBJ2-7
D: TRBD2
size: -
V: TRBV7-2
CDR3: CASSLGPGGRAYEQYF
DNA: TGTGCCAGCAGCTTGGGGCCCGGCGGGAGGGCCTACGAGCAGTACTTC

length: 16
J: TRBJ1-5
D: -
size: few
V: TRBV20-1
CDR3: CSARETGHLSNQPQHF
DNA: TGCAGTGCTAGAGAAACGGGACACCTTAGCAATCAGCCCCAGCATTTT

length: 15
J: TRBJ2-7
D: TRBD1
size: few
V: TRBV12-3/TRBV12-4
CDR3: CASSYGQGYPYEQYF
DNA: TGTGCCAGCAGTTATGGACAGGGGTACCCCTACGAGCAGTACTTC

length: 14
J: TRBJ2-1
D: TRBD2
size: few
V: TRBV20-1
CDR3: CSAREIRAGNEQFF
DNA: TGCAGTGCTAGAGAGATTAGAGCGGGAAATGAGCAGTTCTTC

length: 16
J: TRBJ2-4
D: -
size: -
V: TRBV21-1
CDR3: CASSKGGRGVKNIQYF
DNA: TGTGCCAGCAGCAAAGGAGGCAGGGGAGTCAAAAACATTCAGTACTTC

length: 13
J: TRBJ1-2
D: TRBD1
size: -
V: TRBV6-2/TRBV6-3
CDR3: CASRTGIRYGYTF
DNA: TGTGCCAGCAGGACAGGGATCCGTTATGGCTACACCTTC

length: 14
J: TRBJ2-7
D: TRBD1
size: few
V: TRBV29-1
CDR3: CSVATGVYSYEQYF
DNA: TGCAGCGTTGCCACAGGGGTCTACTCCTACGAGCAGTACTTC

length: 18
J: TRBJ2-3
D: -
size: few
V: TRBV11-2
CDR3: CASSLDRGYRGPTDTQYF
DNA: TGTGCCAGCAGCTTAGATCGGGGGTACAGGGGACCCACAGATACGCAGTATTTT

length: 12
J: TRBJ2-5
D: -
size: few
V: TRBV20-1
CDR3: CSAGQVQETQYF
DNA: TGCAGTGCAGGACAAGTCCAAGAGACCCAGTACTTC

length: 15
J: TRBJ2-1
D: -
size: -
V: TRBV7-2
CDR3: CASSSRAPSYNEQFF
DNA: TGTGCCAGCAGTTCTCGGGCCCCCTCCTACAATGAGCAGTTCTTC

length: 18
J: TRBJ2-7
D: TRBD1
size: few
V: TRBV20-1
CDR3: CSAEPGQGVYSAPYEQYF
DNA: TGCAGTGCGGAACCGGGACAGGGGGTATACTCCGCCCCGTACGAGCAGTACTTC

length: 14
J: TRBJ2-7
D: -
size: few
V: TRBV20-1
CDR3: CSARRPDSAYEQYF
DNA: TGCAGTGCTAGACGGCCGGACAGCGCCTACGAGCAGTACTTC

length: 14
J: TRBJ2-7
D: -
size: -
V: TRBV12-3/TRBV12-4
CDR3: CASSLRAECSEQYF
DNA: TGTGCCAGCAGTTTAAGGGCAGAGTGTTCGGAGCAGTACTTC

length: 15
J: TRBJ1-2
D: -
size: -
V: TRBV21-1
CDR3: CASSTLTNYSYGYTF
DNA: TGTGCCAGCAGCACCCTGACCAACTATTCTTATGGCTACACCTTC

length: 14
J: TRBJ2-7
D: -
size: -
V: TRBV20-1
CDR3: CSAITGLTRDEQYF
DNA: TGCAGTGCGATCACTGGACTAACACGGGACGAGCAGTACTTC